The clone carrying this T cell receptor beta chain has only a few counts. Its antigen is not identified. The sample comes from a study of CD8 T cells in ankylosing spondylitis. Study-wide results and limits: Clones linked to disease, bearing a CD8+ phenotype, were relatively rare in peripheral blood. Blood from ankylosing spondylitis patients appeared to carry a characteristic roughly eight-variant TCR beta motif. Researchers reportedly found disease-linked clones significantly enriched in matched ankylosing spondylitis synovial fluid.

In TCRdb, the 5' RACE reads were re-called with MiXCR into one record per CDR3 protein. This table has about 540,000 distinct CDR3 sequences, 9.5% to 15% appearing once. The CDR3 sequence is 13 residues long. From germline, CDR1 is LGHDT and CDR2 YNNKEL (reference sequence). V lost 4 bases and J lost 6, with 13 bases in between. The sample was blood, either unsorted or a sorted T cell fraction (not recorded which). The receptor's source is a male donor with ankylosing spondylitis. This chain connects TRBV3-1 to TRBJ2-7, with D unclear. The CDR3 coding sequence is TGTGCCAGCAGCCCCCTGGAAGCGAGCGAGCAGTACTTC. Translating gives CASSPLEASEQYF.